Given below is one T cell receptor beta chain in context. The Seattle site enrolled patients during active infection and followed them longitudinally. Per the original data handling: Amplified reference gene primers provided the basis for estimating nucleated cell counts. Libraries were prepared by immunoSEQ multiplex PCR; TCRdb keeps only in-frame clonotypes and omits some of them. That table furnishes V, J and clone size, whereas the DNA furnished D and trimming. The profile covers roughly 200,000 clones, with roughly 80% appearing a single time and approximately 8% taken by the ten largest. This specimen comes from a study of blood T cell repertoires in COVID-19. Sequencing was done on a sample of peripheral blood. The sequence was collected from a woman of 80 years or more with COVID-19, enrolled during active disease.

The CDR3 here is CASSRTTGFSGELFF. The CDR3 DNA sequence: TGTGCCAGCAGCCGAACCACAGGCTTTTCAGGGGAGCTGTTTTTT. The chain is built from TRBV11-1 and TRBJ2-2; D may be TRBD1 (5 bases). V lost 5 bases and J lost 8, with 18 bases in between. The CDR3 sequence is 15 residues long. The germline V gene has CDR1 SGHAT and CDR2 FQDESV (reference sequence).